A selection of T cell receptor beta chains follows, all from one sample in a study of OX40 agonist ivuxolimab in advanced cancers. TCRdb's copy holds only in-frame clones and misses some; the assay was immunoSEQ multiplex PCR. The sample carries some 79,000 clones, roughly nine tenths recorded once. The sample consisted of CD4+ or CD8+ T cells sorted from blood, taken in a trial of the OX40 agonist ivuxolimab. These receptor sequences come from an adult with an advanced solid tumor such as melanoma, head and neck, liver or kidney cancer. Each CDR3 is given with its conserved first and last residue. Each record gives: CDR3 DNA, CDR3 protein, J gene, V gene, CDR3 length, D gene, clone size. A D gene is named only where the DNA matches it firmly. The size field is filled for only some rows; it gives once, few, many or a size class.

cdr3_nt: TGTGCCAGTAGTATAGGGGGAAGTAGCAGACAAGAGACCCAGTACTTC; cdr3_aa: CASSIGGSSRQETQYF; j_call: TRBJ2-5; v_call: TRBV19; cdr3_length: 16; d_call: .; clone_size: .
cdr3_nt: TGTGCCAGCAGCCAATGGACAGTCTACAATGAGCAGTTCTTC; cdr3_aa: CASSQWTVYNEQFF; j_call: TRBJ2-1; v_call: TRBV14; cdr3_length: 14; d_call: .; clone_size: once
cdr3_nt: TGTGCCAGCTCACCGAACCGGGACAGGGGAAACAATGAGCAGTTCTTC; cdr3_aa: CASSPNRDRGNNEQFF; j_call: TRBJ2-1; v_call: TRBV18; cdr3_length: 16; d_call: TRBD1; clone_size: .
cdr3_nt: TGTGCCAGCAGAAAAACCAATGACGGGACTGCCGCCTACGAGCAGTACTTC; cdr3_aa: CASRKTNDGTAAYEQYF; j_call: TRBJ2-7; v_call: TRBV27; cdr3_length: 17; d_call: .; clone_size: .
cdr3_nt: TGTGCCAGTAGTGGGGATCGGAGGTTCACTGAAGCTTTCTTT; cdr3_aa: CASSGDRRFTEAFF; j_call: TRBJ1-1; v_call: TRBV19; cdr3_length: 14; d_call: .; clone_size: .
cdr3_nt: TGCAGCGTGGGGTTGGGGTTCTCTGGGGCCAACGTCCTGACTTTC; cdr3_aa: CSVGLGFSGANVLTF; j_call: TRBJ2-6; v_call: TRBV29-1; cdr3_length: 15; d_call: .; clone_size: once
cdr3_nt: TGTGCCAGCAGTGCCCCGGGACAGGGAGCGAAAGCTTTCTTT; cdr3_aa: CASSAPGQGAKAFF; j_call: TRBJ1-1; v_call: TRBV6-6; cdr3_length: 14; d_call: TRBD1; clone_size: once
cdr3_nt: TGCGCCAGCAGCTTGGATGAGACCCAGTACTTC; cdr3_aa: CASSLDETQYF; j_call: TRBJ2-5; v_call: TRBV5-1; cdr3_length: 11; d_call: .; clone_size: .
cdr3_nt: TGTGCCAGCAGTGAACAGGGGGCAATCAATCAGCCCCAGCATTTT; cdr3_aa: CASSEQGAINQPQHF; j_call: TRBJ1-5; v_call: TRBV6-1; cdr3_length: 15; d_call: TRBD1; clone_size: once
cdr3_nt: TGTGCCAGCAGCTATAGCGGGAGATTCGGCGAGCAGTACTTC; cdr3_aa: CASSYSGRFGEQYF; j_call: TRBJ2-7; v_call: TRBV5-4; cdr3_length: 14; d_call: TRBD2; clone_size: .
cdr3_nt: TGTGCCACCGGCGGGAGTAGTTACAATGAGCAGTTCTTC; cdr3_aa: CATGGSSYNEQFF; j_call: TRBJ2-1; v_call: TRBV15; cdr3_length: 13; d_call: TRBD2; clone_size: .
cdr3_nt: TGTGCCAGCAGTTTAAGGGCTAGCGGGAGTAATGAGCAGTTCTTC; cdr3_aa: CASSLRASGSNEQFF; j_call: TRBJ2-1; v_call: TRBV27; cdr3_length: 15; d_call: TRBD2; clone_size: .
cdr3_nt: TGTGCCAGCAGCTACGGGACTTCCTACGAGCAGTACTTC; cdr3_aa: CASSYGTSYEQYF; j_call: TRBJ2-7; v_call: TRBV7-9; cdr3_length: 13; d_call: .; clone_size: .
cdr3_nt: TGTGCCAGTAGTAATATGGGGGACGAGCAGTACTTC; cdr3_aa: CASSNMGDEQYF; j_call: TRBJ2-7; v_call: TRBV19; cdr3_length: 12; d_call: .; clone_size: .